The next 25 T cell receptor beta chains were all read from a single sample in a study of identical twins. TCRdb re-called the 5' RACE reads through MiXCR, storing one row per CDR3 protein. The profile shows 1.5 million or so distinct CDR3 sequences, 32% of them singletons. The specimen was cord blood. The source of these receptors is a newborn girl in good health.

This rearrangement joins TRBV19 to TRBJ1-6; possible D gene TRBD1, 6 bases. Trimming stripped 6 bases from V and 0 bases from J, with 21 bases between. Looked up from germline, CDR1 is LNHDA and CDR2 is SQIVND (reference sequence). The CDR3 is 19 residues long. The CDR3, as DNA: TGTGCCAGTAGCAACCGGAAAATACAGGGAAGCTCCTATAATTCACCCCTCCACTTT. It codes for CASSNRKIQGSSYNSPLHF.

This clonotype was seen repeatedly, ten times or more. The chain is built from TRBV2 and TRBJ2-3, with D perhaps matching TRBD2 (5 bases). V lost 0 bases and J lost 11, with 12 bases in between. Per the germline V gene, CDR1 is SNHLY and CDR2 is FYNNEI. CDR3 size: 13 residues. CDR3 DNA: TGTGCCAGCAGTGAAGCCGGGAATAGGTTGCAGTATTTT. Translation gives CASSEAGNRLQYF. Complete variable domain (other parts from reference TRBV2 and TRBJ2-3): EPEVTQTPSHQVTQMGQEVILRCVPISNHLYFYWYRQILGQKVEFLVSFYNNEISEKSEIFDDQFSVERPDGSNFTLKIRSTKLEDSAMYFCASSEAGNRLQYFGPGTRLTVL.

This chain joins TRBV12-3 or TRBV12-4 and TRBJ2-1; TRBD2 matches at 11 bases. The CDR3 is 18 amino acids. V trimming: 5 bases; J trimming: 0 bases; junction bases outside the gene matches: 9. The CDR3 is CASSTGLAALSSYNEQFF. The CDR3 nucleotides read TGTGCCAGCAGTACGGGACTAGCGGCCTTAAGCTCCTACAATGAGCAGTTCTTC.

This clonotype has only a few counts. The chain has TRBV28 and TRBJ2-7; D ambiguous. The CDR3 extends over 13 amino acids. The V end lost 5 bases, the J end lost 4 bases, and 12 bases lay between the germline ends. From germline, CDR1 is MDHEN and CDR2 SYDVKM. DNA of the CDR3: TGTGCCAGCAGTAACAGAAAAAAATACGAGCAGTACTTC. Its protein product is CASSNRKKYEQYF.

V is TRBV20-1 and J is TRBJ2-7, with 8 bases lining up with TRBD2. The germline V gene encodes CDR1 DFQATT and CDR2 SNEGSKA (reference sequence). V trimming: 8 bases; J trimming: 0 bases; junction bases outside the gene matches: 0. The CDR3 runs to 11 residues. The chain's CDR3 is CSLAGSYEQYF. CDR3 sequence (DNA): TGCAGTCTAGCGGGCTCCTACGAGCAGTACTTC.

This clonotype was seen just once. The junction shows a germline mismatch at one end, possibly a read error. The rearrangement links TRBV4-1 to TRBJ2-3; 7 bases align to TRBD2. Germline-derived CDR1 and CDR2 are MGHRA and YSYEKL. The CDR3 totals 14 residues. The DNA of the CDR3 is TGCGCCAACAGCCAAGTATGGCGGGAGGATACGCAGTATTTT. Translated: CANSQVWREDTQYF.

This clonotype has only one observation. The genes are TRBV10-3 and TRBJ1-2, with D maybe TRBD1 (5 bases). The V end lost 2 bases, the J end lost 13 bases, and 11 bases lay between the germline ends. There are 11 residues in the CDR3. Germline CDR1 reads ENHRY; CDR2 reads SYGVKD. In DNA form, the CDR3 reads TGTGCCATCAGTGAGGACAGCCTTCCCACCTTC. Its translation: CAISEDSLPTF.

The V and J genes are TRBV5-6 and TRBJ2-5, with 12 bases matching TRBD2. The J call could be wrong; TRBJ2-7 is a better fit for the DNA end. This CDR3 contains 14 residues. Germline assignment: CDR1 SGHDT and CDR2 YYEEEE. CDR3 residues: CASRWGLAGDEQYF. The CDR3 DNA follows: TGTGCCAGCAGGTGGGGACTAGCGGGTGACGAGCAGTACTTC.

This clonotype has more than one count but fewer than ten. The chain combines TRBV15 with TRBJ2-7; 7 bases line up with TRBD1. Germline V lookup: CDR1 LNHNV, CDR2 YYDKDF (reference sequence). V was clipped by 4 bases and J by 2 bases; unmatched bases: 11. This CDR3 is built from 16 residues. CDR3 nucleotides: TGTGCCACCAGCATATGGCCGGGACAGACAACCTACGAGCAGTACTTC. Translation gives CATSIWPGQTTYEQYF.

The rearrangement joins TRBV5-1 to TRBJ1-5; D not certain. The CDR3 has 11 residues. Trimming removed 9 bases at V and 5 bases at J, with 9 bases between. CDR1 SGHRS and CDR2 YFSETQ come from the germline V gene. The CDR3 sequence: CAIYGDQPQHF. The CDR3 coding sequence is TGCGCCATCTACGGCGATCAGCCCCAGCATTTT.

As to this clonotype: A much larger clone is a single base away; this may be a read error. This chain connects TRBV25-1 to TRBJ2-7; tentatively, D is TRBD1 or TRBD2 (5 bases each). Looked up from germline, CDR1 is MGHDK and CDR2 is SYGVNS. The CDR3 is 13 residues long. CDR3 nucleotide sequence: TGTGCCAGCAGGGAATATCCTGAGGGGGAGCAGTACTTC. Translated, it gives CASREYPEGEQYF.

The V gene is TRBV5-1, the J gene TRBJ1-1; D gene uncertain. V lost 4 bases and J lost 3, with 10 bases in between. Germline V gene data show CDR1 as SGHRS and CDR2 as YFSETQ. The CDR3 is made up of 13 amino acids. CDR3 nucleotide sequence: TGCGCCAGCAGCCCTCTTCGACACACTGAAGCTTTCTTT. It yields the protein CASSPLRHTEAFF.

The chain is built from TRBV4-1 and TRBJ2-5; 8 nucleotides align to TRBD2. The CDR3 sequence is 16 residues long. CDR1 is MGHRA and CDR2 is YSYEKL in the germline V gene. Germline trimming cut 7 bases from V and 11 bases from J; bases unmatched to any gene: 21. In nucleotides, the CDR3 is TGCGCCAGCAATCAAGGGGACGGGGGGGCCGGCGATGAGCAGTACTTC. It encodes CASNQGDGGAGDEQYF.

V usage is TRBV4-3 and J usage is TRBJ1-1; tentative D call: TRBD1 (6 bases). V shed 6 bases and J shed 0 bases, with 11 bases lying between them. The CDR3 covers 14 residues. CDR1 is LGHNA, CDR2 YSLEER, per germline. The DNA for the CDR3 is TGCGCCAGCAGACAGGGTTATTTGAACACTGAAGCTTTCTTT. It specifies CASRQGYLNTEAFF.

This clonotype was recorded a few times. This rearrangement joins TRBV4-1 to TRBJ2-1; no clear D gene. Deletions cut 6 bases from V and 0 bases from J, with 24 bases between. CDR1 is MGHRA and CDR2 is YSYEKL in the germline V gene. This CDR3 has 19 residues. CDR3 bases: TGCGCCAGCAGTCTATTTCGAGGCGCGGCCACGAGCTCCTACAATGAGCAGTTCTTC. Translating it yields CASSLFRGAATSSYNEQFF.

This CDR3 is CASSAFSGRAGDTQYF. As DNA, the CDR3 is TGTGCCAGCAGTGCCTTTAGCGGGAGGGCAGGAGATACGCAGTATTTT. The chain couples TRBV2 to TRBJ2-3; 11 bases line up with TRBD2. CDR1 and CDR2 from the germline V gene are SNHLY and FYNNEI. V shed 4 bases and J 5 bases; nucleotides not matched to a gene: 8. The CDR3 spans 16 residues.

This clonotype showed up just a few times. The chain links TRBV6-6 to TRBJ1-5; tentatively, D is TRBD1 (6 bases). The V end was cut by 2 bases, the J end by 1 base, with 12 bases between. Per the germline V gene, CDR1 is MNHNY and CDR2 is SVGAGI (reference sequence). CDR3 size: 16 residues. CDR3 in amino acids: CASSYIWGHSNQPQHF. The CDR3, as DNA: TGTGCCAGCAGTTACATCTGGGGACACAGCAATCAGCCCCAGCATTTT.

The CDR3 coding sequence is TGCAGTGCTAGAGCTCCAGGGGCCACCGGGGAGCTGTTTTTT. It translates to CSARAPGATGELFF. This sequence joins TRBV20-1 and TRBJ2-2, with D perhaps matching TRBD1 (6 bases). Trimming took 1 base from V and 4 from J, leaving 10 bases between them. The CDR3 contains 14 residues. Germline values: CDR1 DFQATT, CDR2 SNEGSKA (reference sequence).

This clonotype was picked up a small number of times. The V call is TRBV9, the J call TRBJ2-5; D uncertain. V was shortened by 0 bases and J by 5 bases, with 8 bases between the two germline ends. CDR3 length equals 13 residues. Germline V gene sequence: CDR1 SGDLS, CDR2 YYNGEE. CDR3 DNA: TGTGCCAGCAGCGTAGTGATGCGGGAGACCCAGTACTTC. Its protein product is CASSVVMRETQYF.

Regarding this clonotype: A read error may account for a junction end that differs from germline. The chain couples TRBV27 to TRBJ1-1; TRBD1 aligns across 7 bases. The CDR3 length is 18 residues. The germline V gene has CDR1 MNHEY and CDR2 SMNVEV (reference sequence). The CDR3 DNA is TGTGCCAGCAGCCCATCCCAAGACAGGGCATACATGAACACTGGAGCTTTCTTT. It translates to CASSPSQDRAYMNTGAFF.

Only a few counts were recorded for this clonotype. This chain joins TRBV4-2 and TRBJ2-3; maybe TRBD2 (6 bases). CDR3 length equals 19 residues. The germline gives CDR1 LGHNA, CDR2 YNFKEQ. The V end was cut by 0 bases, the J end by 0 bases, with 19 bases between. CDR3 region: CASSQDLWGRHTSTDTQYF. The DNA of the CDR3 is TGTGCCAGCAGCCAAGATCTTTGGGGGAGGCACACCAGCACAGATACGCAGTATTTT.

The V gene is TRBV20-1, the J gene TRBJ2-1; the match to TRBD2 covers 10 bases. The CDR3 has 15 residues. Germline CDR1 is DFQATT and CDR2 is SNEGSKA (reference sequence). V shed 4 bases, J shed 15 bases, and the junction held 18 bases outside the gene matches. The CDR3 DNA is TGCAGTGCTACCGAGAAACGTAGCGGGGGGTGGCCGGGGTTCTTC. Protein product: CSATEKRSGGWPGFF.

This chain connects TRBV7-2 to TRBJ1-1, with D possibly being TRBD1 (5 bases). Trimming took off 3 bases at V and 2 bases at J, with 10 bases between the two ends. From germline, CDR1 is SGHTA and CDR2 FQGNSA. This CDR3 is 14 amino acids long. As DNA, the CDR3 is TGTGCCAGCAGCTTTTGGACACGCAACACTGAAGCTTTCTTT. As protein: CASSFWTRNTEAFF.

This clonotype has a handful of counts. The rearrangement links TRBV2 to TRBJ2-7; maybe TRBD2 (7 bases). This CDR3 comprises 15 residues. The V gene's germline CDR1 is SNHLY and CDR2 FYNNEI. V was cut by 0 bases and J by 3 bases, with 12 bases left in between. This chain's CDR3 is CASSEAGGGSYEQYF. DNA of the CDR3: TGTGCCAGCAGTGAAGCGGGAGGGGGGAGCTACGAGCAGTACTTC.

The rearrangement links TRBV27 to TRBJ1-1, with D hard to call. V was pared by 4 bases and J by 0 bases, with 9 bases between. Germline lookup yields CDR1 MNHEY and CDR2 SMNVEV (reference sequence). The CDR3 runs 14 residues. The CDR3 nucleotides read TGTGCCAGCAGTTCAAACATCCTGAACACTGAAGCTTTCTTT. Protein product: CASSSNILNTEAFF.